This T cell receptor (beta chain) was found in a study of blood T cell repertoires in COVID-19. As for the study in general: Spain, Italy and the United States supplied samples that represented acute and convalescent COVID-19. The cDNA or gDNA used as material had been derived from T cells, B-cell-depleted T cells, or PBMCs.

The authors' processing: Reference gene primer amplification yielded estimated nucleated cell counts. Some clones are missing from TCRdb's copy, which holds only in-frame ones; the method was immunoSEQ multiplex PCR. V and J calls and clone size are given by that table; D and trimming were obtained from the DNA. The data hold about 350,000 clones, with roughly 90% observed a single time. Patients from Seattle were sampled longitudinally, starting during active infection. The sample was peripheral blood. The sequence derives from an older woman with COVID-19, enrolled during active disease.

The CDR3, as DNA: TGTGCCAGCATCCCAGCGGGGAACACCGGGGAGCTGTTTTTT. Translating gives CASIPAGNTGELFF. The chain couples TRBV11-2 to TRBJ2-2, with D tentatively TRBD2 (6 bases). This CDR3 has 14 amino acids. Trimming shortened V by 7 bases and J by 1 base, and 10 bases separated the two germline ends. Germline-derived CDR1 and CDR2 are SGHAT and FQNNGV.